This TCR beta chain was captured by sequencing in a study of beta chain features in type 1 diabetes. Findings and limits, study-wide: Significant though moderate, a shortening of TCRB CDR3s appeared in all four CD4+ subsets of Type 1 diabetes patients. Patients' naive, central memory and Treg TCRB repertoires seemed closer to one another than those of healthy donors. There were fewer insertions and more deletions at the VDJ junctions of type 1 diabetes patients.

V dropped 5 bases and J dropped 7 bases, with 15 bases sitting between them. The CDR3 is 14 amino acids. The germline V gene has CDR1 MNHEY and CDR2 SVGAGI. Purity of each sorted population was above 98%. As for this clone: Its antigen is currently unknown.

Of the isolated RNA, all was reverse transcribed, and so the sequenced material was expressed TCRB transcripts. The table came from immunoSEQ multiplex PCR; TCRdb's copy has only in-frame clones and leaves some out. The table has about 710,000 clones, 11% to 15% seen once. V usage is TRBV6-5 and J usage is TRBJ2-1, with no clear D. Sequenced input: naive CD4+ T cells from blood. The TCR originated in a man aged 18 to 29 with type 1 diabetes. The CDR3 nucleotides read TGTGCCAGCAGTCTCTCCGGGCCGAAGAATGAGCAGTTCTTC. Amino acids: CASSLSGPKNEQFF.